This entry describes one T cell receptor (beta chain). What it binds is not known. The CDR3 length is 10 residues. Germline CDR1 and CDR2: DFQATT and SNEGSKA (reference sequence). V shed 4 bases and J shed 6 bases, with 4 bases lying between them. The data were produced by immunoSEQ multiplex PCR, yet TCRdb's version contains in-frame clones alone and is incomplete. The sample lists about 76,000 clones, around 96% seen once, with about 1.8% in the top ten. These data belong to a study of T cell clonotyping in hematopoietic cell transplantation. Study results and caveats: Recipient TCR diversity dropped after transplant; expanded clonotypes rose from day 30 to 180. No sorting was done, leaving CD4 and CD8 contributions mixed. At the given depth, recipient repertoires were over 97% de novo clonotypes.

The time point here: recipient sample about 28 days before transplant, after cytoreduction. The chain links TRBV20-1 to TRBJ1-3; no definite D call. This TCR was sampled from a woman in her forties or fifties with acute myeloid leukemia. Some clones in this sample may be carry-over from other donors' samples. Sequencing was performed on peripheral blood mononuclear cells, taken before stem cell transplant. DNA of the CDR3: TGCAGTGCTAAGGTAAACACCATATATTTT. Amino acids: CSAKVNTIYF.